What follows are 8 T cell receptor beta chains derived from one specimen sequenced in a study of blood T cell repertoires in COVID-19. Assay used: immunoSEQ multiplex PCR; TCRdb lists only in-frame clones, some missing. This sample carries roughly 130,000 clones, 65% to 85% of them seen once, and the ten largest clones take 3.9%. The specimen was PBMCs or T cells enriched from blood (not recorded which). The source of these receptors is a woman aged 25 to 39 who had recovered from COVID-19.

This clone is a singleton in its sample. The V gene is TRBV19, the J gene TRBJ2-1, with 10 nucleotides matching TRBD2. This CDR3 is built from 17 residues. Trimming at V came to 4 bases and at J to 3 bases, leaving 9 bases not matched to a gene. Germline-derived CDR1 and CDR2 are LNHDA and SQIVND (reference sequence). DNA of the CDR3: TGTGCCAGTAGTAGCAGATCTAGCGGGAGAGGCTACAATGAGCAGTTCTTC. Translating it yields CASSSRSSGRGYNEQFF.

The chain is built from TRBV4-3 and TRBJ2-7; 8 bases match TRBD1. Per the germline V gene, CDR1 is LGHNA and CDR2 is YSLEER. V lost 4 bases, J lost 1 base, and 9 bases stayed unmatched. The CDR3 length is 16 residues. Here the CDR3 reads CASSPHGQGSSYEQYF. The CDR3 DNA follows: TGCGCCAGCAGCCCCCACGGACAGGGAAGTTCCTACGAGCAGTACTTC.

V gene TRBV6-5 combines with J gene TRBJ1-1, with D unresolved. The germline gives CDR1 MNHEY, CDR2 SVGAGI. V gave up 2 bases and J gave up 5 bases, with 12 bases separating them. The CDR3 is made up of 14 amino acids. The CDR3 nucleotides read TGTGCCAGCAGTTACAGAAGTAGGAGTACTGAAGCTTTCTTT. Amino acids: CASSYRSRSTEAFF.

The rearrangement links TRBV15 to TRBJ2-7; TRBD1 is a possible D gene (5 bases). Trimming removed 0 bases at V and 0 bases at J, with 9 bases between. Germline V lookup: CDR1 LNHNV, CDR2 YYDKDF (reference sequence). This CDR3 comprises 15 residues. The DNA of the CDR3 is TGTGCCACCAGCAGAGATAGGGGCTACTCCTACGAGCAGTACTTC. Its protein is CATSRDRGYSYEQYF.

V gene TRBV30 combines with J gene TRBJ2-7; maybe TRBD1 (5 bases). V was shortened by 1 base and J by 6 bases, with 16 bases between the two germline ends. Germline V gives CDR1 GTSNPN, CDR2 SVGIG (reference sequence). This CDR3 has 14 residues. CDR3 in amino acids: CAWSEGRGPREQYF. The CDR3 DNA reads TGTGCCTGGAGTGAGGGTAGGGGTCCTCGCGAGCAGTACTTC.

This rearrangement joins TRBV5-5 to TRBJ1-1; weak D call: TRBD1 (5 bases). Per the germline V gene, CDR1 is SGHKS and CDR2 is YYEKEE (reference sequence). This CDR3 spans 13 amino acids. V was clipped by 3 bases and J by 2 bases, with 8 bases between them. The CDR3 region is CASSWTRNTEAFF. The CDR3 DNA sequence: TGTGCCAGCAGCTGGACAAGAAACACTGAAGCTTTCTTT. The variable domain in full, completed from reference TRBV5-5 and TRBJ1-1, reads DAGVTQSPTHLIKTRGQQVTLRCSPISGHKSVSWYQQVLGQGPQFIFQYYEKEERGRGNFPDRFSARQFPNYSSELNVNALLLGDSALYLCASSWTRNTEAFFGQGTRLTVV.

This chain uses TRBV24-1 with TRBJ2-3, with D tentatively TRBD2 (5 bases). The CDR3 is 17 amino acids. Trimming shortened V by 3 bases and J by 1 base, and 16 bases separated the two germline ends. Germline lookup yields CDR1 KGHDR and CDR2 SFDVKD. The CDR3 DNA follows: TGTGCCACCAGTGATCCAGGTATCGCTAGCCGCACAGATACGCAGTATTTT. Translating gives CATSDPGIASRTDTQYF.

The chain has TRBV7-9 and TRBJ2-7, with TRBD1 matching 8 bases. V lost 5 bases and J lost 7; bases outside the gene matches: 13. The CDR3 covers 15 residues. Germline-derived CDR1 and CDR2 are SEHNR and FQNEAQ (reference sequence). CDR3 DNA: TGTGCCAGCAGCCCCCAAGGTTTACAGGGGGGAGAGCAGTACTTC. Translated, it gives CASSPQGLQGGEQYF.